These 9 T cell receptor beta chains were all obtained from the same sample, sequenced in a study of CD4 T cells in relation to SARS-CoV-2 and coronaviruses. Profiling relied on immunoSEQ multiplex PCR, and the TCRdb table lists in-frame clones only, not all of them. Of under 70,000 clones in the sample, roughly 89% are singletons; the top ten hold about 1.5%. Unexposed donor CD4+ T cells date from 2011-2018, before the COVID-19 pandemic. Input material: memory CD4+ T cells from PBMCs. Receptors were obtained from a human donor in good health.

The table lists this clone with a few counts. The chain recombines TRBV18 with TRBJ1-1; 9 bases are a match to TRBD1. This CDR3 spans 15 amino acids. The V gene's germline CDR1 is KGHSH and CDR2 LQKENI. Trimming removed 5 bases from V and 0 bases from J; junction bases left unmatched: 4. The CDR3 bases are TGTGCCAGCTCAACGGGACAGGGAATGAACACTGAAGCTTTCTTT. This encodes CASSTGQGMNTEAFF.

This sequence joins TRBV12-3 or TRBV12-4 and TRBJ2-5, with unresolved D. CDR3 length equals 13 residues. V was trimmed by 2 bases and J by 4 bases, leaving 8 bases between them. CDR3 sequence: CASSLWEGETQYF. The CDR3 region has the DNA TGTGCCAGCAGTTTATGGGAAGGAGAGACCCAGTACTTC.

This clone was seen a few times. This chain links TRBV11-3 with TRBJ2-2; perhaps D is TRBD1 or TRBD2 (5 bases each). The V and J ends lost 4 bases and 7 bases respectively, with 10 bases between them. The germline V gene encodes CDR1 SGHNT and CDR2 YENEEA. This CDR3 has 13 amino acids. CDR3 in amino acids: CASSSLGGGELFF. The CDR3 DNA follows: TGTGCCAGCAGCTCTCTTGGGGGCGGGGAGCTGTTTTTT.

The chain joins TRBV6-5 to TRBJ2-7; D possibly corresponds to TRBD2 (5 bases). Germline assignment: CDR1 MNHEY and CDR2 SVGAGI. The CDR3 totals 12 residues. Trimming shortened V by 6 bases and J by 9 bases, and 15 bases separated the two germline ends. The CDR3, as DNA: TGTGCCAGCAGCGGAGAGGGTTTTTCGCAGTACTTC. Translating it yields CASSGEGFSQYF.

The chain couples TRBV28 to TRBJ1-6, with D unclear. Trimming cost V 8 bases and J 4 bases, with 15 bases left between them. Germline CDR1 and CDR2: MDHEN and SYDVKM. This CDR3 has 15 residues. The CDR3 nucleotides read TGTGCCAGCGTGGGCAGTTATGGGTATAATTCACCCCTCCACTTT. Translation: CASVGSYGYNSPLHF.

This clone was seen just once. The gene calls are TRBV19 and TRBJ2-3; tentatively, D is TRBD1 (6 bases). The germline gives CDR1 LNHDA, CDR2 SQIVND (reference sequence). The CDR3 contains 13 residues. V gave up 7 bases and J gave up 7 bases, with 15 bases separating them. CDR3 amino acids: CASNSRDTYTQYF. The CDR3 bases are TGTGCCAGTAATTCCCGGGACACTTATACGCAGTATTTT.

This chain uses TRBV9 with TRBJ2-3; TRBD1 aligns across 8 bases. The junction had 7 bases not matched to a gene; V was cut back by 4 bases and J by 0 bases. The CDR3 spans 16 residues. Germline lookup yields CDR1 SGDLS and CDR2 YYNGEE. The CDR3 coding sequence is TGTGCCAGCAGCAACCAGGGGGCCGCTAGCACAGATACGCAGTATTTT. This encodes CASSNQGAASTDTQYF.

The CDR3, as DNA: TGTGCCAGCAGCTTAGAGAGGGGAGGACAAGAGCAGTACTTC. Its translation is CASSLERGGQEQYF. This chain links TRBV11-2 with TRBJ2-7; possible D gene TRBD2, 6 bases. V lost 0 bases and J lost 7, with 13 bases in between. The CDR3 contains 14 residues. CDR1 and CDR2 (germline): SGHAT, FQNNGV.

The chain has TRBV5-1 and TRBJ2-5; either TRBD1 or TRBD2 may supply D (5 bases each). This CDR3 is built from 14 residues. Germline assignment: CDR1 SGHRS and CDR2 YFSETQ. Trimming took off 6 bases at V and 0 bases at J, with 12 bases between the two ends. The CDR3 reads CASTSGTYQETQYF. The CDR3 nucleotides read TGCGCCAGCACCTCAGGGACCTACCAAGAGACCCAGTACTTC.